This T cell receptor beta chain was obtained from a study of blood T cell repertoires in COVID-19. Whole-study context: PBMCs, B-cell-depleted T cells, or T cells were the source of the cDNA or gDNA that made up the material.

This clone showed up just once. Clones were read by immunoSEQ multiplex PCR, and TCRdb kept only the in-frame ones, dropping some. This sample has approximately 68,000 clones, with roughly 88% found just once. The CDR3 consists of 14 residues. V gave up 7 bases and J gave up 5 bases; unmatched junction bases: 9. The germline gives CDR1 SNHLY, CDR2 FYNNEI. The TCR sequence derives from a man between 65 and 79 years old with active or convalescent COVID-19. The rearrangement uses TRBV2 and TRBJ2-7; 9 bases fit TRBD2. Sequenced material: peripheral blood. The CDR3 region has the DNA TGTGCCAGCACCGCTGGGACTAGCTGGAACGAGCAGTACTTC. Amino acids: CASTAGTSWNEQYF.